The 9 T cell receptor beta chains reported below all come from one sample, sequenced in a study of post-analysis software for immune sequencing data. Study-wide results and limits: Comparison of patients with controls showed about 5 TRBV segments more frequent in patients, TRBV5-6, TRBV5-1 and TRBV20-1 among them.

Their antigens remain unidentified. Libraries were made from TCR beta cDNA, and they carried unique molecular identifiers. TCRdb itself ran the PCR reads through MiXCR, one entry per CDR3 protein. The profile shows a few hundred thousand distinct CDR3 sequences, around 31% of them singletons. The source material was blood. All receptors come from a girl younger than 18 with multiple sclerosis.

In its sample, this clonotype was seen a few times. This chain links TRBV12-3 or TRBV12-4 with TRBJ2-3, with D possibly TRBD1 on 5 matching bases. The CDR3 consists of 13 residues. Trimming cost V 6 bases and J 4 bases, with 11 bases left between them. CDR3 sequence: CASSFQGPDTQYF. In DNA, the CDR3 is TGTGCCAGCAGCTTCCAGGGTCCAGATACGCAGTATTTT.

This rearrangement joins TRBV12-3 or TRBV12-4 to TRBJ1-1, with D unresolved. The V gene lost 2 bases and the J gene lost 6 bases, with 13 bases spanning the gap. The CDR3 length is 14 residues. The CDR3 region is CASSLLGRGPEAFF. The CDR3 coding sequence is TGTGCCAGCAGTTTACTGGGCAGAGGGCCTGAAGCTTTCTTT.

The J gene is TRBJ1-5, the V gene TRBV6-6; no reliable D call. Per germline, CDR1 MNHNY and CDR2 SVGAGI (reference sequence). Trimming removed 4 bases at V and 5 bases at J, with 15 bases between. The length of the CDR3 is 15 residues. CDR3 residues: CASSFAVGIDQPQHF. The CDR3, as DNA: TGTGCCAGCAGTTTCGCTGTGGGGATCGATCAGCCCCAGCATTTT.

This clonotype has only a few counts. The CDR3 DNA reads as TGCGCCAGCAGACCAGGGGGGGCGGACTATGGCTACACCTTC. Protein: CASRPGGADYGYTF. The chain uses TRBV4-1 and TRBJ1-2, with TRBD1 identical over 7 bases. Germline CDR1 is MGHRA and CDR2 is YSYEKL. The CDR3 extends over 14 amino acids. V lost 6 bases to trimming and J lost 3 bases; unmatched junction nucleotides: 7.

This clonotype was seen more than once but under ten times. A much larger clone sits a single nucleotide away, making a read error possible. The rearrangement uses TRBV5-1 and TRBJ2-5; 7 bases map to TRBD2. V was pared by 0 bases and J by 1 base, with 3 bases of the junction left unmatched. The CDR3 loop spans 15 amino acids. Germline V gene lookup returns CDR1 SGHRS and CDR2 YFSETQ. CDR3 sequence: CASSLVRGTQETQYF. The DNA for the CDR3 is TGCGCCAGCAGCTTGGTGCGGGGGACCCAAGAGACCCAGTACTTC.

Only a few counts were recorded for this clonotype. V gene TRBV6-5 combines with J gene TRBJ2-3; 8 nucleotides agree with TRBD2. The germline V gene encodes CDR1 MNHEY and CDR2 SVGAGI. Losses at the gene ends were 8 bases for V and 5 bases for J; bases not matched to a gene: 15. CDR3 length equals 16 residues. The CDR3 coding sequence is TGTGCCAGCTCGGTTGGGTTCGGCGGGGGGATAGATACGCAGTATTTT. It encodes CASSVGFGGGIDTQYF.

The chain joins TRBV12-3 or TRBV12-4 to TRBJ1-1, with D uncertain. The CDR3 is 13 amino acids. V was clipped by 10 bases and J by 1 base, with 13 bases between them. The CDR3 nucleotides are TGTGCCATCGCCTCGTATTCGAACACTGAAGCTTTCTTT. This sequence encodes CAIASYSNTEAFF.

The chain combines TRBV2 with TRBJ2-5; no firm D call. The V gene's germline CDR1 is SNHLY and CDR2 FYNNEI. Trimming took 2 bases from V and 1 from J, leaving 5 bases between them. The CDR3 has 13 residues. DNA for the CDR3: TGTGCCAGCAGTGAAAGTCGCCAAGAGACCCAGTACTTC. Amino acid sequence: CASSESRQETQYF.

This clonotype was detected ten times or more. The CDR3 sequence is CASSRGGAYEQYF. The CDR3, as DNA: TGTGCCAGCAGTCGGGGGGGGGCCTACGAGCAGTACTTC. V is TRBV6-6 and J is TRBJ2-7, with 8 bases lining up with TRBD2. The V and J ends lost 5 bases and 2 bases, in that order; junction bases with no gene match: 2. CDR3 length: 13 residues. The germline gives CDR1 MNHNY, CDR2 SVGAGI (reference sequence).